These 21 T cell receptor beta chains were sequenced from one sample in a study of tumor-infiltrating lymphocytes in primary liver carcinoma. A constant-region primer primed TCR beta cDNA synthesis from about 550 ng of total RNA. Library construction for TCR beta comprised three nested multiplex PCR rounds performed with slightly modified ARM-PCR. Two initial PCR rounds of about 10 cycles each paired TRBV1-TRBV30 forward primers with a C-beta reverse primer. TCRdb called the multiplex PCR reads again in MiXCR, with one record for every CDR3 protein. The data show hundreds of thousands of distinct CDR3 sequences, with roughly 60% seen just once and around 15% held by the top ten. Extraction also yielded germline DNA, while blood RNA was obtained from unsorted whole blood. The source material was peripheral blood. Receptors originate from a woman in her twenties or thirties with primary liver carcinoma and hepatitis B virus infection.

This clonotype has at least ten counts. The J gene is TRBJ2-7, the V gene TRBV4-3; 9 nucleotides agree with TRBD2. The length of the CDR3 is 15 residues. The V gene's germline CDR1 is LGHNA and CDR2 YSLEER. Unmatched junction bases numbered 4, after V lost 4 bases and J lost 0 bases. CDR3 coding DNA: TGCGCCAGCAGCCCCCGACTAGCGGTCTCCTACGAGCAGTACTTC. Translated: CASSPRLAVSYEQYF.

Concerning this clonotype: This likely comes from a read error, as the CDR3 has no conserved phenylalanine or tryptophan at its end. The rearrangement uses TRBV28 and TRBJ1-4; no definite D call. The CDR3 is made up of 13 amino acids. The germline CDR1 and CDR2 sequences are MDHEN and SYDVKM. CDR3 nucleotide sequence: TGTGTCAGCTTCGGCAGACTAAATGAAAAACTGTTTTCT. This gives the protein CVSFGRLNEKLFS.

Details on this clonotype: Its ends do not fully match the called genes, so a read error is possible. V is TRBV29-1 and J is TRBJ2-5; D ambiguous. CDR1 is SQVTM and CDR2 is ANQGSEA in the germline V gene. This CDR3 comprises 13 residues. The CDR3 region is CSIEDPVRETQYF. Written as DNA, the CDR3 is TGTAGCATTGAAGATCCTGTTCGGGAGACCCAGTACTTC.

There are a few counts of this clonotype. The CDR3 region is CASKEGSSYEQYF. The DNA for the CDR3 is TGTGCCAGCAAGGAAGGGAGCTCCTACGAGCAGTACTTC. The chain links TRBV6-5 to TRBJ2-7; perhaps TRBD2 as D (5 bases). The length of the CDR3 is 13 residues. The V gene's germline CDR1 is MNHEY and CDR2 SVGAGI. V lost 7 bases, J lost 0 bases, and 10 bases lay in between.

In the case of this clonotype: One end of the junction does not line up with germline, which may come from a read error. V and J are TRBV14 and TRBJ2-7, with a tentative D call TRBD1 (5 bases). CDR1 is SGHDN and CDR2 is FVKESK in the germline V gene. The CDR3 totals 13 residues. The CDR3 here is CASNQGAFGEQYF. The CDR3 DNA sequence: TGTGCCAGCAACCAAGGGGCCTTTGGAGAGCAGTACTTC.

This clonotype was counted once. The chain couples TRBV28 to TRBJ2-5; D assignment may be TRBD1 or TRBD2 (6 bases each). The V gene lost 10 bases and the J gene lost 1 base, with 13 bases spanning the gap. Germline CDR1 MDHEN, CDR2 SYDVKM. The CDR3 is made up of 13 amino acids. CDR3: CATGGLSQETQYF. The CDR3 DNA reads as TGTGCCACCGGGGGCCTCTCCCAAGAGACCCAGTACTTC.

CDR3 sequence (DNA): TGTGCCATCAGTTGGACTAGCGGGAGGGCCACGGCGATCCAGTTCTTC. Translated, it gives CAISWTSGRATAIQFF. The chain combines TRBV10-3 with TRBJ2-1, with 15 bases matching TRBD2. From germline, CDR1 is ENHRY and CDR2 SYGVKD. The CDR3 has 16 residues. The junction had 12 bases not matched to a gene; V was cut back by 5 bases and J by 13 bases.

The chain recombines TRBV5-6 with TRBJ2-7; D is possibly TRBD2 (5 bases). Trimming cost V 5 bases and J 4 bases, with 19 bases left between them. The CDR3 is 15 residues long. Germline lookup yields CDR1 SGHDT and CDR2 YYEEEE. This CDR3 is CASRGWETEFYEQYF. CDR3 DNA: TGTGCCAGCAGGGGGTGGGAGACGGAGTTTTACGAGCAGTACTTC.

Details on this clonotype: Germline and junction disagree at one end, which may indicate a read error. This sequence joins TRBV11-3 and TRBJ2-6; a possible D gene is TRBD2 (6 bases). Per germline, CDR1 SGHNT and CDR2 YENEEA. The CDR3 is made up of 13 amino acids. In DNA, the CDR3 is TGTGCCAGGAGCCAAGGAGGGGCCAACGTCCTGATTTTC. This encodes CARSQGGANVLIF.

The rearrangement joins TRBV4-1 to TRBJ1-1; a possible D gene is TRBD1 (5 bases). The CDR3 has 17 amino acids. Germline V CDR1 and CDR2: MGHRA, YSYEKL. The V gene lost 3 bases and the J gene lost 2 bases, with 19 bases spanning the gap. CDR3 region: CASSHPLTEVINTEAFF. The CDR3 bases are TGCGCCAGCAGCCACCCGTTGACAGAGGTCATCAACACTGAAGCTTTCTTT.

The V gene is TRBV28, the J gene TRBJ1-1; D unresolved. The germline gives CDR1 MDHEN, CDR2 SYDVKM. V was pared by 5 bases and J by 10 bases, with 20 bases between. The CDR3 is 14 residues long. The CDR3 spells CASSLPRLGYRAFF. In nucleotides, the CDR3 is TGTGCCAGCAGTCTCCCCCGGTTAGGTTATCGAGCTTTCTTT.

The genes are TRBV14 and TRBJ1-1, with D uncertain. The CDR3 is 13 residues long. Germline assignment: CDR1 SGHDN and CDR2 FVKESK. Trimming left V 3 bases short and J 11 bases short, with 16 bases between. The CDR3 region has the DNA TGTGCCAGCAGCCAGGAAGGCCGGACGAGGGCTTTCTTT. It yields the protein CASSQEGRTRAFF.

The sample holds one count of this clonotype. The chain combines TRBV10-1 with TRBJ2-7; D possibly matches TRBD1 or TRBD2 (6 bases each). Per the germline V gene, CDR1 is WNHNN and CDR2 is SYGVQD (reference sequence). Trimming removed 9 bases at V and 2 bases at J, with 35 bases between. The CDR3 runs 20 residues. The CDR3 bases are TGCGCCAGACTTTCCGGAAGGGACAATTATCGACGGAGGGTCCCCTACGAGCAGTACTTC. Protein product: CARLSGRDNYRRRVPYEQYF.

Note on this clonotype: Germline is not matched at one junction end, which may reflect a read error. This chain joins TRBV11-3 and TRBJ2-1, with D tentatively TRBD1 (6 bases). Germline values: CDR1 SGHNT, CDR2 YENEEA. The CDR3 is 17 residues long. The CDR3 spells CASNLGSGRGGGNGQFF. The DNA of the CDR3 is TGTGCCAGCAACTTAGGTTCGGGCAGGGGTGGAGGCAATGGGCAGTTCTTC.

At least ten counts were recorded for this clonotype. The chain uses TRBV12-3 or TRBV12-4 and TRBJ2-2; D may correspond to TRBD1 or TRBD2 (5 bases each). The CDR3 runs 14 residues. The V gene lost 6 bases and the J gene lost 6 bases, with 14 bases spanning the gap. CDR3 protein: CASRGRVQAGELFF. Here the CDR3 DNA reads TGTGCCAGCAGGGGACGGGTTCAAGCCGGGGAGCTGTTTTTT.

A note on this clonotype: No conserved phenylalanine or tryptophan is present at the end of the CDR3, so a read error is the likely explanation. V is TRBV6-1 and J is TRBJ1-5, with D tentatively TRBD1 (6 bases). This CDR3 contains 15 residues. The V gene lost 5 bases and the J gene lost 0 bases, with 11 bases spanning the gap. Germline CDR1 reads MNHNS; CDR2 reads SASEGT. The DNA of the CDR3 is TGTGCCAGCAGTCGCTGGGACAATAGCAATCAGCCCCAGCATTAT. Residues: CASSRWDNSNQPQHY.

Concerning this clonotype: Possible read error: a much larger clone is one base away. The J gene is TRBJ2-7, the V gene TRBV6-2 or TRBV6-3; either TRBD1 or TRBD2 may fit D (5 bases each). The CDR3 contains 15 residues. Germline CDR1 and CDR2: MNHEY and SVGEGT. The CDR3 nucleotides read TGTACCAGCAGAAACACTGAGGGACCGAGCTACGAGCAGTACTTC. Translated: CTSRNTEGPSYEQYF.

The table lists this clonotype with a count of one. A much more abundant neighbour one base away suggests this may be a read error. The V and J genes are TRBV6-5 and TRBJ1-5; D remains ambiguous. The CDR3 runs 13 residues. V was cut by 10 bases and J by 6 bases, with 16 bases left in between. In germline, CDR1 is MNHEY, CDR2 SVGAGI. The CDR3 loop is CANSPNGFQPQHF. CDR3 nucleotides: TGTGCCAACAGCCCCAATGGGTTTCAGCCCCAGCATTTT.

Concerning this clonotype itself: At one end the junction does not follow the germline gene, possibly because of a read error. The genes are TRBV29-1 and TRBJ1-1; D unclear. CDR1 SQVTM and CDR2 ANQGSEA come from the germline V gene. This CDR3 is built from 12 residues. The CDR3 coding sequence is TGCAACGTTGTGGCGTGTAACACTGAAGCTTTCTTT. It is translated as CNVVACNTEAFF.

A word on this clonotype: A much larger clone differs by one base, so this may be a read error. The DNA of the CDR3 is TGTGCCGGTGTGGCACGCAGAACCCTAGCCAAAAACATTCAGTACTTC. It codes for CAGVARRTLAKNIQYF. The chain couples TRBV6-5 to TRBJ2-4; D is uncertain. Trimming removed 11 bases from V and 0 bases from J, with 20 bases in between. Looked up from germline, CDR1 is MNHEY and CDR2 is SVGAGI. The CDR3 is made up of 16 amino acids.

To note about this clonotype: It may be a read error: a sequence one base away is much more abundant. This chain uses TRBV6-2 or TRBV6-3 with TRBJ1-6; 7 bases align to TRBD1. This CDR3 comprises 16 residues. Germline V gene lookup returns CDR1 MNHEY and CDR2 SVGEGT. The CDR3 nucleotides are TGTGTCAGCAGTGATCGCCGACAGGGTCATAATTCACCCCTCCACTTT. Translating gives CVSSDRRQGHNSPLHF.